This T cell receptor beta chain was found in a study of blood T cell repertoires in COVID-19. Overall study context: The United States, Italy and Spain supplied acute and convalescent COVID-19 samples. PBMCs, B-cell-depleted T cells, or T cells were the source of the cDNA or gDNA that made up the material.

Authors' data handling: Researchers report that nucleated cell counts were estimated from reference gene primer amplification. Profiling relied on immunoSEQ multiplex PCR, and the TCRdb table lists in-frame clones only, not all of them. V, J and clone size are those of that table, while D and trimming were read from the DNA. The repertoire holds tens of thousands of clones, with under 85% as singletons. The V gene's germline CDR1 is MNHEY and CDR2 SMNVEV (reference sequence). Trimming removed 8 bases at V and 0 bases at J, with 14 bases between. CDR3 length: 15 residues. The rearrangement links TRBV27 to TRBJ1-3, with a tentative D call TRBD1 (5 bases). This TCR derives from a woman aged 80 or older with acute or convalescent COVID-19. The specimen was peripheral blood. The CDR3 sequence is CASGPLTDSGNTIYF. Here the CDR3 DNA reads TGTGCCAGCGGGCCCCTGACAGACTCTGGAAACACCATATATTTT.